The T cell receptor beta chain under discussion was sequenced for a study of molecular identifiers for immune sequencing clone quantification. Turning to the study itself: Sequencing covered four of five parts into which replicate RNA from about 21,000 or 97,000 naive CD8 cells was split.

The authors built bulk TCR libraries by previously described methods with listed TCR primers. TCRdb itself ran the PCR reads through MiXCR, one entry per CDR3 protein. The sample shows 460,000 or so distinct CDR3 sequences, about 22% of them seen only once. The study, taken as a whole, reports: For effector cells, clones above 20 RNA copies held over 99% of molecules; for naive cells, under 1%. For highly expanded clones, sizes could be underestimated when identical TCR molecules share a barcode.

Germline CDR1 reads LNHDA; CDR2 reads SQIVND (reference sequence). This CDR3 comprises 13 residues. The germline V and J ends were trimmed by 9 bases and 5 bases, with 16 bases remaining between them. Concerning this clonotype itself: Its antigen is not identified.

The clonotype comes from a human donor in good health. Some libraries in this study had Jurkat cell RNA spiked in. Sequencing was done on a sample of naive CD8+ T cells from blood, with Jurkat cell RNA spiked in. As for subset: FACS-sorted CD8+CD4-CCR7+CD45RA+ naive T cells. The chain combines TRBV19 with TRBJ1-1; D remains unclear. In nucleotides, the CDR3 is TGTGCCAGCTCGCCCATGGAATGGACTGAAGCTTTCTTT. As protein: CASSPMEWTEAFF.